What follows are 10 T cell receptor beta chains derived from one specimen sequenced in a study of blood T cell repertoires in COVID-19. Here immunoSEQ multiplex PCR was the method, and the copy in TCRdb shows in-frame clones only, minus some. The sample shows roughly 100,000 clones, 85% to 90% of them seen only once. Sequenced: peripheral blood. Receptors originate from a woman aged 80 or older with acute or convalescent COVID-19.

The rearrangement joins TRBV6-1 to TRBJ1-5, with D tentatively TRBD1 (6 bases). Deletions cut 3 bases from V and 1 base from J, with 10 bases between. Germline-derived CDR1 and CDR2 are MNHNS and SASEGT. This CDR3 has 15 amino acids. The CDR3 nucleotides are TGTGCCAGCAGTGAGGGACATCTGAGCAATCAGCCCCAGCATTTT. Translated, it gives CASSEGHLSNQPQHF.

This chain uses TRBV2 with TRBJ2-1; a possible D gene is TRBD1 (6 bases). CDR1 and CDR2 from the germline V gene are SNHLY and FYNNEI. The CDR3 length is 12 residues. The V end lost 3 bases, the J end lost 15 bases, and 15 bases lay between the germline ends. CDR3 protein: CASSELDRKMFF. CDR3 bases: TGTGCCAGCAGTGAGTTGGACAGAAAAATGTTCTTC. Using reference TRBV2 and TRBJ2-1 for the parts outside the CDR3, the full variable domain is EPEVTQTPSHQVTQMGQEVILRCVPISNHLYFYWYRQILGQKVEFLVSFYNNEISEKSEIFDDQFSVERPDGSNFTLKIRSTKLEDSAMYFCASSELDRKMFFGPGTRLTVL.

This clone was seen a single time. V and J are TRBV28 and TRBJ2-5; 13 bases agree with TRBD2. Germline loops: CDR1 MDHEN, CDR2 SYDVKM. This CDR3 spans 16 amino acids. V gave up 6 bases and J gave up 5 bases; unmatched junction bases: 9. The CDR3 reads CASSPKGLAGFETQYF. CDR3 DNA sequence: TGTGCCAGCAGCCCCAAGGGACTAGCGGGGTTCGAGACCCAGTACTTC.

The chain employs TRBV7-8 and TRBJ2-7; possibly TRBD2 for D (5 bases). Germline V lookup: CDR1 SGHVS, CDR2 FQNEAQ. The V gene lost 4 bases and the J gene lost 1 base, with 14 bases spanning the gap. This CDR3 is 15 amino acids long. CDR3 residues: CASSSDSGVSYEQYF. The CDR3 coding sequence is TGTGCCAGCAGCTCGGATTCCGGGGTGTCCTACGAGCAGTACTTC.

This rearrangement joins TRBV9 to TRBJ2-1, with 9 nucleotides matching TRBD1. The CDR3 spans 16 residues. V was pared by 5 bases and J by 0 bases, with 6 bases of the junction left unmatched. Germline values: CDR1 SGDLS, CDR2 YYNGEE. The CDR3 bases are TGTGCCAGCAGTGGCCTGGACAGGGGCTCCTACAATGAGCAGTTCTTC. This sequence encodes CASSGLDRGSYNEQFF.

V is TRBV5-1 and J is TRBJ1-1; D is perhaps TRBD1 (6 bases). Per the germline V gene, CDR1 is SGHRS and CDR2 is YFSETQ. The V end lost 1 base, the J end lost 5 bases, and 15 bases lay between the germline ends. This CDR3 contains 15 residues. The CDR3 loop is CASSLSQGPKTEAFF. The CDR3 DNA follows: TGCGCCAGCAGCTTGTCGCAGGGGCCGAAGACTGAAGCTTTCTTT.

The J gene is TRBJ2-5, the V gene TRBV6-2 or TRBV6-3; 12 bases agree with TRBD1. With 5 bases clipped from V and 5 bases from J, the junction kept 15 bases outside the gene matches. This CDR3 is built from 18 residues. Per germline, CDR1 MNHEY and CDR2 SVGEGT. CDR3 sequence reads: CASSRSDPGQGARETQYF. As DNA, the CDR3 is TGTGCCAGCAGTCGCTCGGACCCGGGACAGGGGGCCCGGGAGACCCAGTACTTC.

The chain's CDR3 is CASSLFPDRGQYGYTF. CDR3 coding DNA: TGCGCCAGCAGCTTGTTCCCAGACAGGGGCCAGTATGGCTACACCTTC. The chain is built from TRBV5-1 and TRBJ1-2; 8 bases line up with TRBD1. Germline V gene lookup returns CDR1 SGHRS and CDR2 YFSETQ. The CDR3 is 16 residues long. With 1 base clipped from V and 5 bases from J, the junction kept 10 bases outside the gene matches.

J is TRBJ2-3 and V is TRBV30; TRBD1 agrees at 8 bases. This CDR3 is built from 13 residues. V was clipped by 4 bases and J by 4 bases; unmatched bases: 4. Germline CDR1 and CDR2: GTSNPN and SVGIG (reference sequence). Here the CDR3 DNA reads TGTGCCTGGACTCAGGGGGCTTCAGATACGCAGTATTTT. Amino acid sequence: CAWTQGASDTQYF. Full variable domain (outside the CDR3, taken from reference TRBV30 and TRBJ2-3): SQTIHQWPATLVQPVGSPLSLECTVEGTSNPNLYWYRQAAGRGLQLLFYSVGIGQISSEVPQNLSASRPQDRQFILSSKKLLLSDSGFYLCAWTQGASDTQYFGPGTRLTVL.

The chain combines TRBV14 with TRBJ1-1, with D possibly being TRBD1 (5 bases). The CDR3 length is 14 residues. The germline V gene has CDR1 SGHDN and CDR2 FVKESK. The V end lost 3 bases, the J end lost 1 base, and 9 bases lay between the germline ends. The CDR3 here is CASSQYTGNTEAFF. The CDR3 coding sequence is TGTGCCAGCAGCCAGTATACAGGGAACACTGAAGCTTTCTTT.